This section outlines one TCR beta chain sequence together with its context. Its antigen is undetermined. The data belong to a study of T cell clonotyping in hematopoietic cell transplantation. Libraries were prepared by immunoSEQ multiplex PCR; TCRdb keeps only in-frame clonotypes and omits some of them. The table records about 7,000 clones, more than 75% of them present only once. The germline gives CDR1 ENHRY, CDR2 SYGVKD. The J segment lost 5 bases and the V segment lost 2 bases, leaving 4 bases of the junction unmatched. The CDR3 has 14 residues. Findings and caveats of the study: Higher Inverse Simpson Index values in graft donor and pretransplant recipient predicted broader posttransplant TCR diversity.

The TCR was taken from a male patient aged 45 to 59 who had an allogeneic stem cell transplant from a related donor, so the T cells may come from the graft donor. Some clones in this sample may be carry-over from other donors' samples. The chain joins TRBV10-3 to TRBJ1-2; 8 nucleotides align to TRBD1. Specimen: PBMCs, collected 100 days after allogeneic stem cell transplant. For the CDR3, the DNA is TGTGCCATCAGTGAGGGGACAGGTGAATATGGCTACACCTTC. It specifies CAISEGTGEYGYTF.